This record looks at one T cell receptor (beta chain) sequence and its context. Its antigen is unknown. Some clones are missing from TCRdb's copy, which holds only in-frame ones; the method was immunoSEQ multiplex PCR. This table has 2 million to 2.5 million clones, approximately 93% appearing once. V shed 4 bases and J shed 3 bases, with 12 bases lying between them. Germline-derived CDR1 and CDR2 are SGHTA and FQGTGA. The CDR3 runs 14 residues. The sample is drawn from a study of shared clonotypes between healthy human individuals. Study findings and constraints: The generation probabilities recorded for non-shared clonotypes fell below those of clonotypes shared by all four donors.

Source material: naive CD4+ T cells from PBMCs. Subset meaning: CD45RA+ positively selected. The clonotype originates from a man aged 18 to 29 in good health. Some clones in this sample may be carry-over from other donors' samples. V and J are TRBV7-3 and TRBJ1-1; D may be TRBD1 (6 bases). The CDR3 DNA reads TGTGCCAGCAGCTCCACAGGGCCGTACACTGAAGCTTTCTTT. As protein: CASSSTGPYTEAFF.